The text below deals with one T cell receptor beta chain. Its antigen remains unknown. The V gene lost 4 bases and the J gene lost 5 bases, with 12 bases spanning the gap. This CDR3 contains 13 residues. The germline gives CDR1 SQVTM, CDR2 ANQGSEA. This sample stems from a study of cytomegalovirus exposure and HLA in healthy donors. Study-wide background: Among around 180 million T cells, an earlier analysis found 117 million unique TCR beta sequences.

Amplification used 60 Vbeta primers and 13 Jbeta primers. Only in-frame clones appear in the TCRdb table, and some are missing; sequencing was by immunoSEQ multiplex PCR. The sample comprises 110,000 to 150,000 clones, roughly 77% of which are singletons, and about 1.5% rests with the top ten. Study-level findings and limits: Reportedly, TCR beta sequences accurately predicted HLA-A and HLA-B alleles in most subjects. Through in vitro validation, three CMV-associated chains were shown to be specific for CMV antigens. The majority of CMV-associated TCR beta chains were reported as apparently HLA-restricted in a later analysis.

The rearrangement uses TRBV29-1 and TRBJ2-1; D is perhaps TRBD2 (6 bases). The sample was PBMCs. The receptor's source is a woman in her thirties in good health and CMV-seronegative. CDR3 sequence reads: CSVGSGEDNEQFF. CDR3 coding DNA: TGCAGCGTTGGTAGCGGAGAAGACAATGAGCAGTTCTTC.